The 9 T cell receptor beta chains in this list originate from one sample, sequenced in a study of blood T cell repertoires in COVID-19. Produced via immunoSEQ multiplex PCR; TCRdb's table is partial and in-frame only. The table includes roughly 410,000 clones, about 89% detected once. The source material was peripheral blood. The receptors were gathered from a woman aged 55-70 years with COVID-19, enrolled during active disease.

The chain has TRBV5-8 and TRBJ1-1; no clear D gene. CDR1 is SGHTS, CDR2 YDEGEE, per germline. V shed 4 bases and J shed 6 bases, with 13 bases lying between them. The CDR3 is 13 amino acids. The CDR3: CASSPGISAEAFF. The CDR3 DNA follows: TGTGCCAGCAGCCCGGGGATTAGCGCTGAAGCTTTCTTT.

This chain links TRBV19 with TRBJ1-2; D unclear. V was trimmed by 3 bases and J by 1 base, leaving 18 bases between them. Germline lookup yields CDR1 LNHDA and CDR2 SQIVND (reference sequence). This CDR3 has 17 amino acids. CDR3 nucleotide sequence: TGTGCCAGTAGTATGAACGTCGTCAGGATGGGTAACTATGGCTACACCTTC. It encodes CASSMNVVRMGNYGYTF.

This rearrangement joins TRBV27 to TRBJ1-4; TRBD1 matches 7 bases. CDR3 length: 15 residues. Germline-derived CDR1 and CDR2 are MNHEY and SMNVEV (reference sequence). Unmatched junction bases numbered 1, after V lost 3 bases and J lost 0 bases. For the CDR3, the DNA is TGTGCCAGCAGTTTCACAGGGGCAACTAATGAAAAACTGTTTTTT. It codes for CASSFTGATNEKLFF.

This chain uses TRBV5-1 with TRBJ2-3, with 12 bases aligning to TRBD2. The length of the CDR3 is 16 residues. Per germline, CDR1 SGHRS and CDR2 YFSETQ. V gave up 0 bases and J gave up 9 bases; unmatched junction bases: 8. The CDR3 region is CASSLASGGADATQYF. The CDR3 DNA reads TGCGCCAGCAGCTTGGCTAGCGGGGGGGCCGACGCCACGCAGTATTTT.

J is TRBJ2-1 and V is TRBV15; 9 positions agree with TRBD1. Germline V gene data show CDR1 as LNHNV and CDR2 as YYDKDF (reference sequence). The CDR3 spans 16 residues. J was trimmed by 3 bases and V by 1 base; bases with no gene match: 4. CDR3 protein: CATSRVAGQGYNEQFF. CDR3 nucleotide sequence: TGTGCCACCAGCAGAGTGGCGGGACAGGGCTACAATGAGCAGTTCTTC.

This sequence joins TRBV19 and TRBJ1-2, with D maybe TRBD1 (6 bases). Germline CDR1 is LNHDA and CDR2 is SQIVND (reference sequence). Trimming left V 6 bases short and J 0 bases short, with 14 bases between. CDR3 length: 15 amino acids. For the CDR3, the DNA is TGTGCCAGTAGCCGCTCTGGACAGTCTAACTATGGCTACACCTTC. Translation: CASSRSGQSNYGYTF.

The chain couples TRBV19 to TRBJ2-7; D is perhaps TRBD2 (5 bases). V was pared by 5 bases and J by 2 bases, with 13 bases between. This CDR3 is 14 amino acids long. Germline CDR1 is LNHDA and CDR2 is SQIVND (reference sequence). CDR3 DNA sequence: TGTGCCAGTAGTGCCCAGTCCGGGACCTACGAGCAGTACTTC. Protein: CASSAQSGTYEQYF.

A single count supports this clone. This chain connects TRBV28 to TRBJ1-1; TRBD1 matches at 7 bases. This CDR3 has 15 amino acids. V dropped 5 bases and J dropped 0; count of bases not matched to a gene: 6. Germline CDR1 and CDR2: MDHEN and SYDVKM. The CDR3 spells CASSVTGIMNTEAFF. The CDR3 coding sequence is TGTGCCAGCAGTGTGACAGGGATTATGAACACTGAAGCTTTCTTT.

J is TRBJ1-5 and V is TRBV5-4; possibly TRBD1 for D (6 bases). Between the trimmed V and J ends, which lost 3 bases and 7 bases, there was a span of 11 bases. CDR1 is SGHNT, CDR2 YYREEE, per germline (reference sequence). CDR3 length: 13 residues. CDR3 sequence reads: CASSSGVGQPQHF. The DNA of the CDR3 is TGTGCCAGCAGCTCAGGGGTGGGGCAGCCCCAGCATTTT.